The 27 T cell receptor beta chains presented below share a single source sample, sequenced in a study of cytomegalovirus exposure and HLA in healthy donors. The PCR contained 60 Vbeta and 13 Jbeta primers. Libraries were prepared by immunoSEQ multiplex PCR; TCRdb keeps only in-frame clonotypes and omits some of them. Of more than 100,000 clones listed, about 60% are singletons. Input material: PBMCs. The source of these receptors is a man between 40 and 49 years old in good health and CMV-seropositive.

The chain couples TRBV19 to TRBJ2-5; 8 bases agree with TRBD2. Germline V gene data show CDR1 as LNHDA and CDR2 as SQIVND (reference sequence). This CDR3 is built from 14 residues. The junction had 7 bases not matched to a gene; V was cut back by 5 bases and J by 5 bases. The CDR3 spells CASSAGTSGETQYF. The CDR3 DNA sequence: TGTGCCAGTAGTGCCGGGACTAGTGGGGAGACCCAGTACTTC. The full variable domain, with the rest looked up from reference TRBV19 and TRBJ2-5, is DGGITQSPKYLFRKEGQNVTLSCEQNLNHDAMYWYRQDPGQGLRLIYYSQIVNDFQKGDIAEGYSVSREKKESFPLTVTSAQKNPTAFYLCASSAGTSGETQYFGPGTRLLVL.

The chain uses TRBV7-9 and TRBJ2-5; possible D gene TRBD1, 6 bases. The CDR3 loop spans 13 amino acids. V lost 6 bases and J 5 bases, leaving 13 bases between the germline ends. The germline gives CDR1 SEHNR, CDR2 FQNEAQ (reference sequence). As DNA, the CDR3 is TGTGCCAGCAGTAACAGGGATCAGGAGACCCAGTACTTC. This encodes CASSNRDQETQYF.

This sequence joins TRBV9 and TRBJ2-1; 7 bases fit TRBD2. Unmatched junction bases numbered 3, after V lost 0 bases and J lost 0 bases. Germline V gene data show CDR1 as SGDLS and CDR2 as YYNGEE. The CDR3 totals 16 residues. CDR3 sequence: CASSVAGGGSYNEQFF. CDR3 nucleotide sequence: TGTGCCAGCAGCGTAGCGGGCGGGGGCTCCTACAATGAGCAGTTCTTC. The full variable domain, its missing parts supplied by reference TRBV9 and TRBJ2-1, is DSGVTQTPKHLITATGQRVTLRCSPRSGDLSVYWYQQSLDQGLQFLIQYYNGEERAKGNILERFSAQQFPDLHSELNLSSLELGDSALYFCASSVAGGGSYNEQFFGPGTRLTVL.

The chain carries TRBV19 and TRBJ1-5; D is ambiguous. Germline loops: CDR1 LNHDA, CDR2 SQIVND (reference sequence). Between the trimmed V and J ends, which lost 6 bases and 4 bases, there was a span of 10 bases. The CDR3 spans 13 residues. The CDR3 reads CASRSSGNQPQHF. The CDR3 nucleotides read TGTGCCAGTAGGTCTTCGGGGAATCAGCCCCAGCATTTT.

This chain uses TRBV7-9 with TRBJ2-1; 12 bases match TRBD1. The CDR3 sequence is 16 residues long. Losses at the gene ends were 6 bases for V and 8 bases for J; bases not matched to a gene: 11. Germline V lookup: CDR1 SEHNR, CDR2 FQNEAQ (reference sequence). CDR3 region: CASSHPGQGANDEQFF. DNA for the CDR3: TGTGCCAGCAGTCATCCGGGACAGGGGGCAAACGATGAGCAGTTCTTC.

This clone has only one observation. The chain has TRBV5-1 and TRBJ2-7; D perhaps matches TRBD1 (6 bases). Germline V gene sequence: CDR1 SGHRS, CDR2 YFSETQ. This CDR3 comprises 13 residues. The V end was cut by 4 bases, the J end by 4 bases, with 12 bases between. The CDR3 is CASSHLQGYEQYF. Here the CDR3 DNA reads TGCGCCAGCAGCCACCTACAGGGTTACGAGCAGTACTTC.

The gene calls are TRBV6-5 and TRBJ1-1, with TRBD1 as a possible D gene (6 bases). CDR3 length equals 14 residues. Germline-derived CDR1 and CDR2 are MNHEY and SVGAGI. The V end lost 5 bases, the J end lost 1 base, and 11 bases lay between the germline ends. The CDR3 DNA reads TGTGCCAGCAGTAAACCACAGGGGAACACTGAAGCTTTCTTT. This sequence encodes CASSKPQGNTEAFF.

V usage is TRBV4-2 and J usage is TRBJ2-3; a possible D gene is TRBD2 (5 bases). Per the germline V gene, CDR1 is LGHNA and CDR2 is YNFKEQ. The CDR3 is 13 amino acids. The germline V and J ends were trimmed by 0 bases and 6 bases, with 7 bases remaining between them. CDR3 sequence reads: CASSQERGDTQYF. In nucleotides, the CDR3 is TGTGCCAGCAGCCAAGAGCGAGGGGATACGCAGTATTTT.

The V call is TRBV5-5, the J call TRBJ1-2, with TRBD1 matching 7 bases. Trimming cost V 0 bases and J 5 bases; bases outside gene matches: 16. Germline assignment: CDR1 SGHKS and CDR2 YYEKEE (reference sequence). The CDR3 runs 18 residues. CDR3: CASSLEGAFGPAQYGYTF. In DNA, the CDR3 is TGTGCCAGCAGCTTGGAGGGGGCTTTCGGCCCAGCACAATATGGCTACACCTTC.

This clone is a singleton in its sample. The chain couples TRBV6-5 to TRBJ1-1; D unclear. Trimming removed 6 bases at V and 9 bases at J, with 11 bases between. Looked up from germline, CDR1 is MNHEY and CDR2 is SVGAGI. The CDR3 sequence is 11 residues long. CDR3 nucleotide sequence: TGTGCCAGCAGATCGGGTGCCCAAGCTTTCTTT. Translating it yields CASRSGAQAFF.

In regard to this clone: Other DNA sequences in this sample translate to the same CDR3. The rearrangement links TRBV7-8 to TRBJ2-7; 7 nucleotides agree with TRBD2. Germline V gene sequence: CDR1 SGHVS, CDR2 FQNEAQ. The CDR3 length is 12 residues. V gave up 5 bases and J gave up 7 bases; unmatched junction bases: 5. The CDR3 here is CASSLTGGEQYF. The CDR3 DNA follows: TGTGCCAGCAGCCTTACCGGGGGGGAGCAGTACTTC.

The chain employs TRBV14 and TRBJ2-1, with TRBD2 matching 12 bases. Germline CDR1 reads SGHDN; CDR2 reads FVKESK. CDR3 length: 16 residues. J lost 4 bases, V lost 3 bases, and 4 bases had no gene match. CDR3 sequence reads: CASSQTGLAGYNEQFF. The CDR3 bases are TGTGCCAGCAGCCAGACAGGACTAGCGGGATACAATGAGCAGTTCTTC.

The chain recombines TRBV5-1 with TRBJ2-7, with D perhaps TRBD1 (6 bases). This CDR3 is 14 amino acids long. CDR1 and CDR2 (germline): SGHRS, YFSETQ. Trimming removed 0 bases from V and 6 bases from J, with 13 bases in between. In nucleotides, the CDR3 is TGCGCCAGCAGCTTGGAAGTAGGGGGATCCGAGCAGTACTTC. Protein product: CASSLEVGGSEQYF.

A few counts support this clone. The V call is TRBV6-5, the J call TRBJ2-7; 9 bases fit TRBD1. Germline V gene lookup returns CDR1 MNHEY and CDR2 SVGAGI. The V and J ends lost 6 bases and 2 bases, in that order; junction bases with no gene match: 5. The CDR3 runs to 14 residues. CDR3 in DNA: TGTGCCAGCAGCCAGGACAGGGGTGCCTACGAGCAGTACTTC. Translating it yields CASSQDRGAYEQYF.

The chain links TRBV15 to TRBJ1-1; no clear D gene. CDR1 LNHNV and CDR2 YYDKDF come from the germline V gene (reference sequence). V was cut by 4 bases and J by 0 bases, with 6 bases left in between. The CDR3 covers 13 residues. Here the CDR3 reads CATSKYMNTEAFF. The DNA of the CDR3 is TGTGCCACCAGCAAGTACATGAACACTGAAGCTTTCTTT. Drawing the rest from reference TRBV15 and TRBJ1-1, the complete variable domain is DAMVIQNPRYQVTQFGKPVTLSCSQTLNHNVMYWYQQKSSQAPKLLFHYYDKDFNNEADTPDNFQSRRPNTSFCFLDIRSPGLGDTAMYLCATSKYMNTEAFFGQGTRLTVV.

The genes are TRBV2 and TRBJ2-2; D unclear. This CDR3 contains 16 residues. The V gene's germline CDR1 is SNHLY and CDR2 FYNNEI. Trimming shortened V by 8 bases and J by 0 bases, and 16 bases separated the two germline ends. This chain's CDR3 is CASDRVADSNTGELFF. The DNA of the CDR3 is TGTGCCAGCGATAGAGTGGCAGACTCGAACACCGGGGAGCTGTTTTTT.

The chain carries TRBV5-4 and TRBJ2-5; no firm D call. Germline V gives CDR1 SGHNT, CDR2 YYREEE (reference sequence). Trimming pared 2 bases from V and 3 bases from J, leaving 11 bases between. CDR3 length equals 14 residues. The CDR3 region has the DNA TGTGCCAGCAGCTTATTCGTCGGTAAAGAGACCCAGTACTTC. Translation: CASSLFVGKETQYF.

The rearrangement links TRBV18 to TRBJ1-1; 11 bases are a match to TRBD1. The CDR3 spans 13 residues. Unmatched junction bases numbered 4, after V lost 6 bases and J lost 7 bases. The germline CDR1 and CDR2 sequences are KGHSH and LQKENI. CDR3 loop: CASSGQGVVEAFF. The CDR3 bases are TGTGCCAGCTCGGGACAGGGGGTGGTTGAAGCTTTCTTT.

This clone was picked up a small number of times. The genes are TRBV28 and TRBJ1-5; tentatively, D is TRBD1 (5 bases). The CDR3 is made up of 14 amino acids. V gave up 2 bases and J gave up 4 bases, with 9 bases separating them. Germline V CDR1 and CDR2: MDHEN, SYDVKM. The CDR3 loop reads CASSLGGVNQPQHF. CDR3 nucleotide sequence: TGTGCCAGCAGTTTAGGAGGGGTGAATCAGCCCCAGCATTTT.

The rearrangement links TRBV2 to TRBJ2-3, with unresolved D. The CDR3 contains 12 residues. The germline V and J ends were trimmed by 3 bases and 6 bases, with 7 bases remaining between them. Germline V gene lookup returns CDR1 SNHLY and CDR2 FYNNEI. The CDR3 sequence: CASSEQSDTQYF. Written as DNA, the CDR3 is TGTGCCAGCAGTGAGCAGTCCGATACGCAGTATTTT.

The chain links TRBV19 to TRBJ1-2; 10 positions match TRBD1. Germline-derived CDR1 and CDR2 are LNHDA and SQIVND (reference sequence). This CDR3 region has 15 residues. Trimming took 4 bases from V and 3 from J; bases not matched to a gene: 5. The CDR3, as DNA: TGTGCCAGTAGTACCCGGGACAGGGGCTACTATGGCTACACCTTC. It is translated as CASSTRDRGYYGYTF.

CDR3 sequence reads: CASSVVSGGSFPGELFF. The CDR3 DNA sequence: TGTGCCAGCAGCGTAGTCAGTGGAGGTTCTTTCCCCGGGGAGCTGTTTTTT. This rearrangement joins TRBV9 to TRBJ2-2; D might be TRBD2 (5 bases). V was clipped by 0 bases and J by 6 bases, with 18 bases between them. Germline CDR1 and CDR2: SGDLS and YYNGEE. This CDR3 is 17 amino acids long. Combining the CDR3 with reference TRBV9 and TRBJ2-2 gives the whole variable domain DSGVTQTPKHLITATGQRVTLRCSPRSGDLSVYWYQQSLDQGLQFLIQYYNGEERAKGNILERFSAQQFPDLHSELNLSSLELGDSALYFCASSVVSGGSFPGELFFGEGSRLTVL.

This chain uses TRBV7-3 with TRBJ2-1; 11 nucleotides align to TRBD2. Per germline, CDR1 SGHTA and CDR2 FQGTGA. V was pared by 5 bases and J by 3 bases, with 12 bases of the junction left unmatched. The CDR3 has 18 residues. Here the CDR3 reads CASSPIASGGTFYNEQFF. The CDR3 DNA sequence: TGTGCCAGCAGCCCAATTGCTAGCGGGGGGACCTTCTACAATGAGCAGTTCTTC.

Comment on this clone: At one end, the junction sequence differs from germline, possibly due to a read error. The chain employs TRBV18 and TRBJ2-7; 9 bases are shared with TRBD2. The CDR3 spans 16 residues. Per germline, CDR1 KGHSH and CDR2 LQKENI. The CDR3 is CASSPELAGASYEQCF. The CDR3, as DNA: TGTGCCAGCTCACCGGAACTAGCGGGCGCCTCCTACGAGCAGTGCTTC.

The chain has TRBV7-2 and TRBJ2-1; 8 positions match TRBD1. J gave up 8 bases and V 5 bases, and 8 bases lay outside the gene matches. The CDR3 sequence is 14 residues long. CDR1 and CDR2 from the germline V gene are SGHTA and FQGNSA. CDR3 amino acids: CASSPFSGGDEQFF. Written as DNA, the CDR3 is TGTGCCAGCAGCCCATTTTCAGGGGGCGATGAGCAGTTCTTC.

This clone showed up just a few times. The chain combines TRBV6-1 with TRBJ1-1; D is unclear. The V end lost 4 bases, the J end lost 7 bases, and 10 bases lay between the germline ends. In germline, CDR1 is MNHNS, CDR2 SASEGT. CDR3 size: 12 residues. The CDR3 coding sequence is TGTGCCAGCAGTGGCGGGGAGCGTGAAGCTTTCTTT. Protein: CASSGGEREAFF.

The J gene is TRBJ1-2, the V gene TRBV5-1; 8 bases align to TRBD1. This CDR3 has 14 residues. The germline gives CDR1 SGHRS, CDR2 YFSETQ. V gave up 0 bases and J gave up 8 bases; unmatched junction bases: 6. The CDR3 DNA is TGCGCCAGCAGCTTGGGACAGGGGAGCGGCGGCTACACCTTC. This sequence encodes CASSLGQGSGGYTF.